These 26 T cell receptor beta chains came from one sample sequenced in a study of radiation and T cells in renal cell carcinoma. Time point noted: baseline pretreatment blood. The treatment here: 15 Gy SBRT to primary tumor, nephrectomy 4 weeks later. The repertoire was sequenced with immunoSEQ multiplex PCR; TCRdb's copy has only in-frame clones and lacks some. This table holds about 140,000 clones, roughly 83% found once. This specimen was blood, taken from a patient whose treatment included radiotherapy and nephrectomy. These TCRs come from a woman aged 50 to 60 with renal cell carcinoma.

The V call is TRBV4-2, the J call TRBJ2-3, with TRBD2 matching over 12 bases. The CDR3 totals 18 residues. V trimming: 4 bases; J trimming: 7 bases; junction bases outside the gene matches: 15. Germline V gives CDR1 LGHNA, CDR2 YNFKEQ. CDR3 bases: TGTGCCAGCAGCCTACATCAAGGGGAGACTAGCGGGAGTAATACGCAGTATTTT. Its translation: CASSLHQGETSGSNTQYF.

This clone was detected only once. V gene TRBV11-2 combines with J gene TRBJ1-1, with D unresolved. This CDR3 is 15 amino acids long. Germline lookup yields CDR1 SGHAT and CDR2 FQNNGV. The V and J ends lost 0 bases and 1 base respectively, with 9 bases between them. In nucleotides, the CDR3 is TGTGCCAGCAGCTTAGATGCCTCGGGGAACACTGAAGCTTTCTTT. It is translated as CASSLDASGNTEAFF.

V gene TRBV30 combines with J gene TRBJ1-1; no firm D call. The germline V and J ends were trimmed by 4 bases and 1 base, with 4 bases remaining between them. The germline CDR1 and CDR2 sequences are GTSNPN and SVGIG (reference sequence). This CDR3 comprises 11 residues. In nucleotides, the CDR3 is TGTGCCTGGAAAGGGAACACTGAAGCTTTCTTT. It is translated as CAWKGNTEAFF.

J is TRBJ2-1 and V is TRBV2; D is perhaps TRBD1 (6 bases). Trimming stripped 4 bases from V and 7 bases from J, with 20 bases between. This CDR3 contains 16 residues. Germline V gene lookup returns CDR1 SNHLY and CDR2 FYNNEI. DNA of the CDR3: TGTGCCAGCAGTGCACAGGGTATCGGCTCCGCGAATGAGCAGTTCTTC. This sequence encodes CASSAQGIGSANEQFF.

The V gene is TRBV4-3, the J gene TRBJ1-4; 7 bases fit TRBD1. CDR3 length: 18 amino acids. The germline V gene encodes CDR1 LGHNA and CDR2 YSLEER. The V gene end was trimmed by 5 bases and the J gene end by 7 bases; junction bases not matched to a gene: 19. The CDR3 region has the DNA TGCGCCAGCAGCGAAAGGGAGGGGGCCAAGGAGTGGGGTGAAAAACTGTTTTTT. Translation gives CASSEREGAKEWGEKLFF.

V and J are TRBV7-9 and TRBJ1-5; D gene uncertain. V dropped 11 bases and J dropped 2 bases, with 16 bases sitting between them. Per germline, CDR1 SEHNR and CDR2 FQNEAQ (reference sequence). The CDR3 is 14 residues long. The chain's CDR3 is CARFWTRRNQPQHF. The CDR3 DNA sequence: TGTGCCCGCTTCTGGACGCGTCGCAATCAGCCCCAGCATTTT.

The chain uses TRBV6-1 and TRBJ2-7, with D tentatively TRBD1 (6 bases). This CDR3 region has 12 residues. V lost 10 bases, J lost 3 bases, and 13 bases lay in between. CDR1 is MNHNS, CDR2 SASEGT, per germline. The CDR3 bases are TGTGCCACCCACAGGGTAAGCTACGAGCAGTACTTC. Amino acids: CATHRVSYEQYF.

This clone has more than one count but fewer than ten. The V and J genes are TRBV25-1 and TRBJ1-3; D gene uncertain. Germline loops: CDR1 MGHDK, CDR2 SYGVNS. The CDR3 spans 14 residues. The CDR3 is CGAGAASSGNTIYF. CDR3 nucleotides: TGTGGTGCGGGAGCCGCTAGCTCTGGAAACACCATATATTTT. The variable domain in full, with the rest retrieved from reference TRBV25-1 and TRBJ1-3, is EADIYQTPRYLVIGTGKKITLECSQTMGHDKMYWYQQDPGMELHLIHYSYGVNSTEKGDLSSESTVSRIRTEHFPLTLESARPSHTSQYLCGAGAASSGNTIYFGEGSWLTVV.

The CDR3 bases are TGCGCCAGCAGCTTGGAAGCGGGTGAGCAGTACTTC. As protein: CASSLEAGEQYF. The chain employs TRBV5-1 and TRBJ2-7; possibly TRBD2 for D (6 bases). V lost 0 bases, J lost 7 bases, and 8 bases lay in between. CDR1 SGHRS and CDR2 YFSETQ come from the germline V gene. This CDR3 spans 12 amino acids. Full variable domain (outside the CDR3, taken from reference TRBV5-1 and TRBJ2-7): KAGVTQTPRYLIKTRGQQVTLSCSPISGHRSVSWYQQTPGQGLQFLFEYFSETQRNKGNFPGRFSGRQFSNSRSEMNVSTLELGDSALYLCASSLEAGEQYFGPGTRLTVT.

This clone has only a few counts. The gene calls are TRBV2 and TRBJ1-2; D may be TRBD1 (6 bases). V was trimmed by 4 bases and J by 6 bases, leaving 18 bases between them. CDR1 SNHLY and CDR2 FYNNEI come from the germline V gene. The CDR3 has 15 amino acids. CDR3 in amino acids: CASSGAYRDWDGYTF. The CDR3, as DNA: TGTGCCAGCAGTGGGGCTTACAGGGACTGGGATGGCTACACCTTC.

This clone was observed once. The chain has TRBV28 and TRBJ1-2, with D possibly matching TRBD1 (5 bases). This CDR3 has 13 residues. V was shortened by 4 bases and J by 8 bases, with 14 bases between the two germline ends. Germline CDR1 reads MDHEN; CDR2 reads SYDVKM. In DNA form, the CDR3 reads TGTGCCAGCAGTTCCCCGGCGGGGGGAGGCTACACCTTC. Its protein product is CASSSPAGGGYTF.

With regard to this clone: The same CDR3 also results from other DNA sequences found in this sample. The chain uses TRBV4-3 and TRBJ2-5; D assignment may be TRBD1 or TRBD2 (5 bases each). CDR1 and CDR2 from the germline V gene are LGHNA and YSLEER. There are 15 residues in the CDR3. The V end was cut by 0 bases, the J end by 4 bases, with 12 bases between. CDR3: CASSQDLRGGETQYF. CDR3 sequence (DNA): TGCGCCAGCAGCCAAGACCTGAGGGGCGGAGAGACCCAGTACTTC.

V is TRBV14 and J is TRBJ2-7; the D gene could be TRBD1 or TRBD2 (5 bases each). V was pared by 5 bases and J by 3 bases, with 17 bases between. The CDR3 loop spans 15 amino acids. Germline CDR1 reads SGHDN; CDR2 reads FVKESK. The DNA for the CDR3 is TGTGCCAGCAGCTTTGGGACCCTTCCATACTACGAGCAGTACTTC. This codes for CASSFGTLPYYEQYF.

This sequence joins TRBV7-8 and TRBJ2-7; the match to TRBD1 covers 11 bases. The ends lost 1 base at V and 6 bases at J; junction bases unmatched: 5. Germline CDR1 and CDR2: SGHVS and FQNEAQ. The CDR3 has 15 amino acids. The CDR3 is CASSLGTGGQAEQYF. The CDR3, as DNA: TGTGCCAGCAGCTTAGGGACAGGGGGCCAGGCCGAGCAGTACTTC.

The genes are TRBV5-1 and TRBJ2-2, with D perhaps TRBD2 (6 bases). V was shortened by 5 bases and J by 5 bases, with 13 bases between the two germline ends. Germline V gene data show CDR1 as SGHRS and CDR2 as YFSETQ. The CDR3 covers 14 residues. In DNA form, the CDR3 reads TGCGCCAGCAGTCCGACTGGGGGGACCGGGGAGCTGTTTTTT. Residues: CASSPTGGTGELFF.

The chain couples TRBV7-2 to TRBJ1-5; a possible D gene is TRBD1 (6 bases). The V gene lost 2 bases and the J gene lost 6 bases, with 14 bases spanning the gap. Germline V gene sequence: CDR1 SGHTA, CDR2 FQGNSA. The CDR3 sequence is 15 residues long. The CDR3 sequence is CASSLRGAGSQPQHF. The CDR3 nucleotides read TGTGCCAGCAGCTTAAGGGGGGCGGGTAGTCAGCCCCAGCATTTT.

The chain is built from TRBV6-5 and TRBJ2-1; D unclear. V lost 0 bases, J lost 7 bases, and 16 bases lay in between. This CDR3 comprises 16 residues. Germline V gene lookup returns CDR1 MNHEY and CDR2 SVGAGI. The CDR3 region has the DNA TGTGCCAGCAGTTACTCTGGCAGACCATATTGGAATGAGCAGTTCTTC. This encodes CASSYSGRPYWNEQFF.

The V and J genes are TRBV30 and TRBJ2-7, with a weak D call TRBD2 (5 bases). Trimming removed 1 base from V and 4 bases from J, with 11 bases in between. Germline V lookup: CDR1 GTSNPN, CDR2 SVGIG (reference sequence). This CDR3 has 13 residues. The CDR3 loop reads CAWSAGLQYEQYF. CDR3 sequence (DNA): TGTGCCTGGAGTGCTGGACTCCAATACGAGCAGTACTTC.

This chain connects TRBV29-1 to TRBJ2-7, with a tentative D call TRBD1 (6 bases). With 0 bases removed from V and 7 bases from J, the gap between germline ends came to 7 bases. Germline CDR1 and CDR2: SQVTM and ANQGSEA. The CDR3 contains 11 residues. The CDR3 spells CSVEEGTEQYF. The DNA of the CDR3 is TGCAGCGTTGAAGAAGGGACAGAGCAGTACTTC.

This chain uses TRBV5-4 with TRBJ1-1; D not resolved. V gave up 4 bases and J gave up 3 bases, with 22 bases separating them. The CDR3 is made up of 17 amino acids. Germline values: CDR1 SGHNT, CDR2 YYREEE (reference sequence). CDR3: CASSLPPGRRVDTEAFF. In DNA form, the CDR3 reads TGTGCCAGCAGCCTCCCCCCGGGGAGAAGAGTGGACACTGAAGCTTTCTTT.

The chain recombines TRBV7-2 with TRBJ2-5, with 7 positions matching TRBD1. CDR1 and CDR2 from the germline V gene are SGHTA and FQGNSA. V lost 2 bases, J lost 2 bases, and 8 bases stayed unmatched. The CDR3 is made up of 16 amino acids. The CDR3 DNA reads TGTGCCAGCAGCTTATCAGTGTCCAGGGGGCAAGAGACCCAGTACTTC. As protein: CASSLSVSRGQETQYF.

The chain recombines TRBV10-2 with TRBJ2-1, with 10 nucleotides matching TRBD2. The CDR3 totals 15 residues. Germline CDR1 and CDR2: WSHSY and SAAADI. Unmatched junction bases numbered 5, after V lost 3 bases and J lost 6 bases. CDR3 nucleotide sequence: TGCGCCAGCAGTGATTCGAGCGGGAGGGTCAATGAGCAGTTCTTC. Its protein is CASSDSSGRVNEQFF.

This chain joins TRBV7-2 and TRBJ2-7; 11 bases fit TRBD2. This CDR3 has 14 amino acids. The germline V gene has CDR1 SGHTA and CDR2 FQGNSA. V trimming: 5 bases; J trimming: 3 bases; junction bases outside the gene matches: 3. The CDR3 DNA follows: TGTGCCAGCAGCACGGGGACTAGCGGCTACGAGCAGTACTTC. It translates to CASSTGTSGYEQYF.

The chain couples TRBV27 to TRBJ2-7; either TRBD1 or TRBD2 may fit D (5 bases each). The germline V and J ends were trimmed by 8 bases and 0 bases, with 17 bases remaining between them. This CDR3 is 15 amino acids long. CDR1 and CDR2 (germline): MNHEY, SMNVEV (reference sequence). This CDR3 is CASSLGPGTSYEQYF. CDR3 in DNA: TGTGCCAGCTCCTTGGGCCCAGGGACCTCCTACGAGCAGTACTTC.

This clone was observed a single time. The chain couples TRBV29-1 to TRBJ2-7; no reliable D call. Germline V lookup: CDR1 SQVTM, CDR2 ANQGSEA. This CDR3 region has 11 residues. Trimming cost V 7 bases and J 5 bases, with 12 bases left between them. As DNA, the CDR3 is TGCAGCGCCGGATCGCCTGACGAGCAGTACTTC. It translates to CSAGSPDEQYF.

This sequence joins TRBV7-2 and TRBJ1-1; 7 bases fit TRBD1. The germline gives CDR1 SGHTA, CDR2 FQGNSA. With 5 bases clipped from V and 5 bases from J, the junction kept 8 bases outside the gene matches. This CDR3 has 14 residues. DNA for the CDR3: TGTGCCAGCAGCAATCAGGGGGGCGCGACTGAAGCTTTCTTT. Its protein product is CASSNQGGATEAFF.